The subject of this entry is one T cell receptor (beta chain). The sample originates from a study of blood T cell repertoires in COVID-19. Overall study context: COVID-19 samples collected from the United States, Italy and Spain covered acute and convalescent phases. T cells, B-cell-depleted T cells, or PBMCs provided the cDNA or gDNA that served as material.

Authors' methods: Reference gene primers were amplified, and this amplification served to estimate nucleated cell counts. TCRdb's table, derived via immunoSEQ multiplex PCR, lists solely in-frame clones and lacks some. The V and J calls and the clone size are those of that table, but D and trimming were determined from the DNA. The data hold about 75,000 clones, with roughly 70% observed a single time. This TCR was recovered from a human donor with acute or convalescent COVID-19. The donor label of this sample is uncertain. Material for sequencing was peripheral blood.

The CDR3 protein is CASSLFPQREGLWDNEQFF. The CDR3 DNA is TGTGCCAGCAGCTTATTCCCTCAGCGGGAGGGCCTTTGGGACAATGAGCAGTTCTTC. V is TRBV7-2 and J is TRBJ2-1; TRBD2 matches 10 bases. The CDR3 runs to 19 residues. V trimming: 2 bases; J trimming: 5 bases; junction bases outside the gene matches: 15. The V gene's germline CDR1 is SGHTA and CDR2 FQGNSA.